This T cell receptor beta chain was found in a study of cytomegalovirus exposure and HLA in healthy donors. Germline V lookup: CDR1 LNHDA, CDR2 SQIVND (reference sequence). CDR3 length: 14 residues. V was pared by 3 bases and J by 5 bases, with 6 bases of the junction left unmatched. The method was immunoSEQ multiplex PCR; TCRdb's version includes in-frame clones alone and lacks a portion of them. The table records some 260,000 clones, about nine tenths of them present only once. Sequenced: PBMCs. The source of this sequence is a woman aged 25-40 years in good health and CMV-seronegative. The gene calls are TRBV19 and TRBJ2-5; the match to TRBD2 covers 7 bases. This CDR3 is CASSIGRIRETQYF. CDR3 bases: TGTGCCAGTAGTATCGGGAGGATAAGGGAGACCCAGTACTTC.